There are a few counts of the clone carrying this T cell receptor (beta chain). What it recognizes is unknown. This entry belongs to a study of CD8 T cells in ankylosing spondylitis. General observations from the study: A CD8+ phenotype characterized the disease-linked clones, which were relatively rare in peripheral blood. Blood of patients with ankylosing spondylitis appeared to be characterized by a TCR beta motif of eight highly homologous variants.

The CDR3 has 16 amino acids. Unmatched junction bases numbered 1, after V lost 2 bases and J lost 2 bases. Per the germline V gene, CDR1 is ENHRY and CDR2 is SYGVKD. Quantitative 5'-RACE with molecular barcodes generated TCR beta libraries. TCRdb re-analysed the 5' RACE reads in MiXCR, keeping a single row per CDR3 protein. The repertoire consists of about 700,000 distinct CDR3 sequences, with around 20% occurring once and the leading ten covering about a fifth. Specimen: blood, either unsorted or a sorted T cell fraction (not recorded which). This TCR came from a male donor with ankylosing spondylitis. The gene calls are TRBV10-3 and TRBJ2-6; TRBD1 aligns across 9 bases. CDR3 nucleotides: TGTGCCATCAGTGAGGGACAGGGGACTGGGGCCAACGTCCTGACTTTC. Its translation is CAISEGQGTGANVLTF.